The 14 T cell receptor beta chains reported below all come from one sample, sequenced in a study of cytomegalovirus exposure and HLA in healthy donors. The PCR employed 60 Vbeta primers together with 13 Jbeta primers. Clones were read by immunoSEQ multiplex PCR, and TCRdb kept only the in-frame ones, dropping some. The sample holds over 85,000 clones, 79% seen once. The sample consisted of PBMCs. The receptors were sampled from a young man in good health and CMV-seropositive.

The J gene is TRBJ1-3, the V gene TRBV18, with D possibly TRBD1 on 5 matching bases. This CDR3 is built from 16 residues. CDR1 KGHSH and CDR2 LQKENI come from the germline V gene. Between the trimmed V and J ends, which lost 0 bases and 3 bases, there was a span of 12 bases. This CDR3 reads CASSPPGVALGNTIYF. CDR3 in DNA: TGTGCCAGCTCACCACCAGGGGTTGCCCTTGGAAACACCATATATTTT. Drawing the rest from reference TRBV18 and TRBJ1-3, the complete variable domain is NAGVMQNPRHLVRRRGQEARLRCSPMKGHSHVYWYRQLPEEGLKFMVYLQKENIIDESGMPKERFSAEFPKEGPSILRIQQVVRGDSAAYFCASSPPGVALGNTIYFGEGSWLTVV.

The CDR3 reads CASSWGTGQTEAFF. DNA for the CDR3: TGTGCCAGCAGCTGGGGGACAGGGCAAACTGAAGCTTTCTTT. The rearrangement links TRBV5-4 to TRBJ1-1; 9 bases line up with TRBD1. CDR3 length equals 14 residues. Looked up from germline, CDR1 is SGHNT and CDR2 is YYREEE (reference sequence). V shed 3 bases, J shed 5 bases, and the junction held 5 bases outside the gene matches.

The J gene is TRBJ2-3, the V gene TRBV30; TRBD1 matches at 8 bases. The germline gives CDR1 GTSNPN, CDR2 SVGIG (reference sequence). The CDR3 is 12 amino acids. The V gene end was trimmed by 4 bases and the J gene end by 4 bases; junction bases not matched to a gene: 1. The CDR3 sequence: CAWTGGADTQYF. DNA for the CDR3: TGTGCCTGGACAGGGGGCGCAGATACGCAGTATTTT.

The chain uses TRBV27 and TRBJ1-2; the D gene is possibly TRBD1 (5 bases). The CDR3 totals 14 residues. Germline V CDR1 and CDR2: MNHEY, SMNVEV (reference sequence). The V end was cut by 7 bases, the J end by 4 bases, with 16 bases between. This CDR3 reads CASMEGTGRYGYTF. The CDR3 coding sequence is TGTGCCAGCATGGAGGGTACAGGTCGCTATGGCTACACCTTC.

Here the CDR3 DNA reads TGTGCCTGGAGTAAGGGGTACAATGAAAAACTGTTTTTT. This translates into CAWSKGYNEKLFF. This chain connects TRBV30 to TRBJ1-4, with a weak D call TRBD1 (5 bases). The germline V and J ends were trimmed by 2 bases and 5 bases, with 9 bases remaining between them. This CDR3 spans 13 amino acids. Germline CDR1 GTSNPN, CDR2 SVGIG (reference sequence).

The rearrangement joins TRBV9 to TRBJ1-2; 9 bases are a match to TRBD1. Germline lookup yields CDR1 SGDLS and CDR2 YYNGEE. The CDR3 has 16 residues. Trimming at V came to 4 bases and at J to 4 bases, leaving 11 bases not matched to a gene. CDR3 sequence: CASSPHMDRGRYGYTF. CDR3 sequence (DNA): TGTGCCAGCAGCCCCCATATGGACAGGGGCCGCTATGGCTACACCTTC.

V gene TRBV6-5 combines with J gene TRBJ2-5, with 9 nucleotides matching TRBD1. Trimming cost V 0 bases and J 4 bases; bases outside gene matches: 6. The CDR3 totals 16 residues. Germline loops: CDR1 MNHEY, CDR2 SVGAGI. CDR3 amino acids: CASSYSLQGAGETQYF. The CDR3 coding sequence is TGTGCCAGCAGTTACTCACTACAGGGGGCTGGAGAGACCCAGTACTTC.

The V and J genes are TRBV5-1 and TRBJ2-3; TRBD2 aligns across 8 bases. This CDR3 has 17 residues. The germline gives CDR1 SGHRS, CDR2 YFSETQ. The trim removed 0 bases at V and 0 bases at J, leaving 6 bases unmatched. CDR3 residues: CASSLGGLASSTDTQYF. The CDR3 region has the DNA TGCGCCAGCAGCTTGGGCGGACTAGCCTCTAGCACAGATACGCAGTATTTT.

The chain has TRBV28 and TRBJ1-2, with 8 bases identical to TRBD1. CDR3 size: 15 residues. V trimming: 5 bases; J trimming: 4 bases; junction bases outside the gene matches: 9. The germline gives CDR1 MDHEN, CDR2 SYDVKM. CDR3 in DNA: TGTGCCAGCAGTACCCTAGGGACAGGTATCTATGGCTACACCTTC. This gives the protein CASSTLGTGIYGYTF.

The chain employs TRBV2 and TRBJ2-7, with TRBD1 matching over 8 bases. CDR1 and CDR2 from the germline V gene are SNHLY and FYNNEI. Unmatched junction bases numbered 7, after V lost 10 bases and J lost 2 bases. There are 13 residues in the CDR3. The CDR3 DNA follows: TGTGCCATCGACGGACAGGGCCCCTACGAGCAGTACTTC. Protein sequence: CAIDGQGPYEQYF.

The V and J genes are TRBV18 and TRBJ1-2; D call uncertain. V lost 6 bases and J lost 2, with 34 bases in between. Germline V lookup: CDR1 KGHSH, CDR2 LQKENI. The CDR3 has 21 amino acids. CDR3 nucleotide sequence: TGTGCCAGCTCGTCGGTCACAAATTTTAAAGGCGAGGGATCTCCAAACTATGGCTACACCTTC. Amino acid sequence: CASSSVTNFKGEGSPNYGYTF.

The chain is built from TRBV11-2 and TRBJ1-3; no clear D. This CDR3 spans 15 amino acids. The germline V and J ends were trimmed by 4 bases and 0 bases, with 10 bases remaining between them. Germline assignment: CDR1 SGHAT and CDR2 FQNNGV. CDR3 sequence (DNA): TGTGCCAGCAGCTGGTCCCGGGACTCTGGAAACACCATATATTTT. It translates to CASSWSRDSGNTIYF. Based on the CDR3 plus reference TRBV11-2 and TRBJ1-3, the full variable domain is EAGVAQSPRYKIIEKRQSVAFWCNPISGHATLYWYQQILGQGPKLLIQFQNNGVVDDSQLPKDRFSAERLKGVDSTLKIQPAKLEDSAVYLCASSWSRDSGNTIYFGEGSWLTVV.

The chain employs TRBV4-1 and TRBJ2-3, with 10 bases lining up with TRBD2. The V gene end was trimmed by 2 bases and the J gene end by 6 bases; junction bases not matched to a gene: 8. Germline V lookup: CDR1 MGHRA, CDR2 YSYEKL. The CDR3 has 16 residues. CDR3 nucleotides: TGCGCCAGCAGCCAAAAACTAGCGGGGCGGGGGGATACGCAGTATTTT. This translates into CASSQKLAGRGDTQYF.

This chain links TRBV5-1 with TRBJ1-1; weak D call: TRBD1 (5 bases). The CDR3 spans 13 residues. Between the trimmed V and J ends, which lost 3 bases and 6 bases, there was a span of 12 bases. CDR1 is SGHRS, CDR2 YFSETQ, per germline. The CDR3 spells CASSSGLTAEAFF. The CDR3 DNA is TGCGCCAGCAGCTCGGGACTAACGGCTGAAGCTTTCTTT.